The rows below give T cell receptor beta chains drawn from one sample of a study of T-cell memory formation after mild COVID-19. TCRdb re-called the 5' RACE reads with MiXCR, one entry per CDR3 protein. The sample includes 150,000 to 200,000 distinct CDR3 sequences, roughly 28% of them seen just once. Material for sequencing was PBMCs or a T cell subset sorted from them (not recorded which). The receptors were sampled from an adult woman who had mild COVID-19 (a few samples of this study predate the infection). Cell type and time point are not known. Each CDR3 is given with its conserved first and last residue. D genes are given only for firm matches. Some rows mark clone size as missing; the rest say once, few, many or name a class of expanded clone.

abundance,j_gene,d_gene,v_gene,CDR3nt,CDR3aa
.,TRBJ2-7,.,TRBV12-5,TGTGCTAGTGGTTTGGTCATGGGACAACCCGAAATCTACGAGCAGTACTTC,CASGLVMGQPEIYEQYF
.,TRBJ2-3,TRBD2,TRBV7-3,TGTGCCAGCAGCCCCGGTTGGACTAGCGGGGGACCGGACGCAGATACGCAGTATTTT,CASSPGWTSGGPDADTQYF
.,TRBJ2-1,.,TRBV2,TGTGCCAGCAGTGAAGGCGGGAACGTGGGGAATGAGCAGTTCTTC,CASSEGGNVGNEQFF
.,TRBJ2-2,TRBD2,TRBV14,TGTGCCAGCAGCCCCCTAAGTAGCGGGGGGGCCGGGGAGCTGTTTTTT,CASSPLSSGGAGELFF
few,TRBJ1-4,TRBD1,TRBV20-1,TGCAGTGCTAGCGGCCCAGACAGGGGGAATGAAAAACTGTTTTTT,CSASGPDRGNEKLFF
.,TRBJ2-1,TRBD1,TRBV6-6,TGTGCCAGCAGTCCAGGGGGCGATGAGCAGTTCTTC,CASSPGGDEQFF
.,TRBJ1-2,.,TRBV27,TGTGCCAGCAGTTTATCTGGCAGGTTAGGAGGCTACACCTTC,CASSLSGRLGGYTF
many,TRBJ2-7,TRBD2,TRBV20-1,TGCAGTGCAAACGGACTAGAATGGGGCGAGCAGTACTTC,CSANGLEWGEQYF
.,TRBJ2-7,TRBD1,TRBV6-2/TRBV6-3,TGTGCCAGCAGACAACCCGGGACAGGGGTAGTCGAGCAGTACTTC,CASRQPGTGVVEQYF
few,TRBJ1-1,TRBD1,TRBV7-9,TGTGCCAGTATACAGGGGCTGTTCACTGAAGCTTTCTTT,CASIQGLFTEAFF
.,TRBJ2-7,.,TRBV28,TGTGCCAGCACGGGCTCCATCTACGAGCAGTACTTC,CASTGSIYEQYF
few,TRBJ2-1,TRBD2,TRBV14,TGTGCCAGCAGCCTACTCCTCTTCAAAGCGGGGCGGTCCTACAATGAGCAGTTCTTC,CASSLLLFKAGRSYNEQFF
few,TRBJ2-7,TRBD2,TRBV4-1,TGCGCCAGCAGCCAACGCGGGGGATCGGGGTCCGAGCAGTACTTC,CASSQRGGSGSEQYF
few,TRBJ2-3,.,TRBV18,TGTGCCAGCTCACCAGGGCTGGCAGATACGCAGTATTTT,CASSPGLADTQYF
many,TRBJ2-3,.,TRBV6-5,TGTGCCAGCAGTTACTCGAGCACAGATACGCAGTATTTT,CASSYSSTDTQYF
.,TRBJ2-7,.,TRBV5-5,TGTGCCAGCAGCTCTACCGCAGGGAACTACGAGCAGTACTTC,CASSSTAGNYEQYF
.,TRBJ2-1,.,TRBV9,TGTGCCAGCAGCGCCTTTCTTGAGGACAATGAGCAGTTCTTC,CASSAFLEDNEQFF
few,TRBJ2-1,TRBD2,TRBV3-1,TGTGCCAGCAGCCTACTAGCGGGGGGGCGGAATGAGCAGTTCTTC,CASSLLAGGRNEQFF
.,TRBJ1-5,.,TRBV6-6,TGTGCCAGCAGTCTGGACACGACCTATCAGCCCCAGCATTTT,CASSLDTTYQPQHF
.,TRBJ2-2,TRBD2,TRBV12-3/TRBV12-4,TGTGCCAGCAGCGACACCAGGACTAGCGGGAGTCGCACCGGGGAGCTGTTTTTT,CASSDTRTSGSRTGELFF
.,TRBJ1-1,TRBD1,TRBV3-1,TGTGCCAGCAGCCCGCTGACAGGGGGCCGGACTGAAGCTTTCTTT,CASSPLTGGRTEAFF
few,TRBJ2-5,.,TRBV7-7,TGTGCCAGCAGCTTGCAGGGGATGGAGACCCAGTACTTC,CASSLQGMETQYF
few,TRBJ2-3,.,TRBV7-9,TGTGCCAGCAGCGTACTTCGGGACACTCCTAATCCCACAGATACGCAGTATTTT,CASSVLRDTPNPTDTQYF
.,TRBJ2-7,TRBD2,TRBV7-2,TGTGCCAGCAGACTAGCGGGAGGCCTCTACGAGCAGTACTTC,CASRLAGGLYEQYF
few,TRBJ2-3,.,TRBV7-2,TGTGCCAGCAGCCCGGGGTCTAGAGCCGATACGCAGTATTTT,CASSPGSRADTQYF
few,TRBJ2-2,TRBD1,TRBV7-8,TGTGCCAGCAGCACGCGGACAGGGGTTGGCACCGGGGAGCTGTTTTTT,CASSTRTGVGTGELFF
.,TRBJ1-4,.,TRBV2,TGTGCCAGCAGTGCAGGGAGGATTTACGAAAAACTGTTTTTT,CASSAGRIYEKLFF
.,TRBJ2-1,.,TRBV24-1,TGTGCCACCCTGCAGCCCTACAATGAGCAGTTCTTC,CATLQPYNEQFF
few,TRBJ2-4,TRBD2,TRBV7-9,TGTGCCAGCAGCCAACCGGGACTAGCCATAAACATTCAGTACTTC,CASSQPGLAINIQYF
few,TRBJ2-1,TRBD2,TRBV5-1,TGCGCCAGTTCCCTGATGCGGGGGGACAATGAGCAGTTCTTC,CASSLMRGDNEQFF
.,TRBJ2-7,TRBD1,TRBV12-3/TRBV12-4,TGTGCCAGCAGGCGGACAGGGACCTACGAGCAGTACTTC,CASRRTGTYEQYF
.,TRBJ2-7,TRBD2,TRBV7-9,TGTGCCAGCAGCTTAGTTCTAGCGGGGTCATCCTACGAGCAGTACTTC,CASSLVLAGSSYEQYF
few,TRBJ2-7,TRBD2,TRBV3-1,TGTGCCAGCAGCCACACCAGCCCACTAGCGGGAGGAGGTGAGCAGTACTTC,CASSHTSPLAGGGEQYF
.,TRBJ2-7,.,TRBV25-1,TGTGCCAGCAGTGACTCTGGGACGCCGGGTGCCTACGAGCAGTACTTC,CASSDSGTPGAYEQYF
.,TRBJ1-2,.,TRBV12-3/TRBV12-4,TGTGCCAGCAGTATCGGATATGGCTACACCTTC,CASSIGYGYTF
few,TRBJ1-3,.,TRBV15,TGTGCCACCAGCAGAGACTTGGGAACAGTGAAATTCTCTGGAAACACCATATATTTT,CATSRDLGTVKFSGNTIYF
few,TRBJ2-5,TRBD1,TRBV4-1,TGCGCCAGCAGCCCGGTGAGAGGGGGCAGGGAGACCCAGTACTTC,CASSPVRGGRETQYF
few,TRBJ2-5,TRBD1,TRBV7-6,TGTGCCAGCAGCTTAGCCTGGGACAGGGCGGAGACCCAGTACTTC,CASSLAWDRAETQYF
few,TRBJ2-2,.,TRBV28,TGTGCCAGCAGTTCCACCTACAGGGTGAACACCGGGGAGCTGTTTTTT,CASSSTYRVNTGELFF
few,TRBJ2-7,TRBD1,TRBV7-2,TGTGCCAGCAGCTTAGCCGGGACAGGGGGCGGTTACGAGCAGTACTTC,CASSLAGTGGGYEQYF
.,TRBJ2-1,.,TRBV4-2,TGTGCCAGCAGCCAAGACTGGAGCGCCGGGGGCTACAATGAGCAGTTCTTC,CASSQDWSAGGYNEQFF
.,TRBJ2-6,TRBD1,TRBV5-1,TGCGCCAGCAGCTTGCAGGGGGCTATGTCTGGGGCCAACGTCCTGACTTTC,CASSLQGAMSGANVLTF
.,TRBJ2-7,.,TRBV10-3,TGTGCCATCAGTGTAAGACTCCTCTACGAGCAGTACTTC,CAISVRLLYEQYF
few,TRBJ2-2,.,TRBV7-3,TGTGCCAGCAGCTTATTCTTGGGAGGGGAGCTGTTTTTT,CASSLFLGGELFF
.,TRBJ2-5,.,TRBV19,TGTGCCAGTAGTTCAAGACGGACTGTTCAAGAGACCCAGTACTTC,CASSSRRTVQETQYF
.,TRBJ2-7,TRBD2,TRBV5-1,TGCGCCAGCAGCTCGTACGGGGGGAACTCCTACGAGCAGTACTTC,CASSSYGGNSYEQYF
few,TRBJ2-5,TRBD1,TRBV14,TGTGCCAGCAGACCCGGACAGGGGGCCCAAGAGACCCAGTACTTC,CASRPGQGAQETQYF
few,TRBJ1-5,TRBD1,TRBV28,TGTGCCAGCAGTCCTCCGGACAGGGGGTATAGCAATCAGCCCCAGCATTTT,CASSPPDRGYSNQPQHF
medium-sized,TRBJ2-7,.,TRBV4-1,TGCGCCAGCAGCCAACCGAATGGGGACGAGCAGTACTTC,CASSQPNGDEQYF
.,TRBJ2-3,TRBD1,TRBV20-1,TGCAGTGGGGACAGGGGGAGCACAGATACGCAGTATTTT,CSGDRGSTDTQYF
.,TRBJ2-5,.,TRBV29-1,TGCAGCGGCCGCAAGGGACCCCAGTTCGAGACCCAGTACTTC,CSGRKGPQFETQYF
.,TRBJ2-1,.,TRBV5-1,TGCGCCACCCGACTAAGCGGCGATAGCTCCTACAATGAGCAGTTCTTC,CATRLSGDSSYNEQFF